These 30 T cell receptor beta chains were all obtained from the same sample, sequenced in a study of tumor and adjacent non-tumor tissue in lung cancer. Three rounds of nested PCR, following a modified ARM-PCR protocol, produced the TCRbeta library. TCRdb analysed the multiplex PCR reads with MiXCR anew, one entry per CDR3 protein. The sample consists of 110,000 or so distinct CDR3 sequences, roughly 74% of them appearing once. This sample's RNA came from whole unsorted tissue. Sample: lung tumor tissue. These receptor sequences come from a woman aged 60-75 years with non-small cell lung cancer.

Of note for this clonotype: Given a much more abundant clone one base away, this may be a read error. The chain combines TRBV6-1 with TRBJ1-1, with 8 positions matching TRBD1. The germline gives CDR1 MNHNS, CDR2 SASEGT. Trimming at V came to 7 bases and at J to 0 bases, leaving 13 bases not matched to a gene. The CDR3 loop spans 17 amino acids. The CDR3, as DNA: TGTGCCAGCACTGTTCCCCAAGGGACAGGAATGAACACTGAAGCTTTCTTT. It translates to CASTVPQGTGMNTEAFF.

This clonotype occurred many times. The chain recombines TRBV4-1 with TRBJ1-1; D is undetermined. The CDR3 spans 14 residues. V was trimmed by 2 bases and J by 0 bases, leaving 7 bases between them. Germline CDR1 and CDR2: MGHRA and YSYEKL. CDR3 residues: CASSQRGMNTEAFF. The CDR3 DNA follows: TGCGCCAGCAGCCAACGGGGAATGAACACTGAAGCTTTCTTT.

With respect to this clonotype: A much more abundant neighbour one base away suggests this may be a read error. The V and J genes are TRBV28 and TRBJ2-7, with D perhaps matching TRBD2 (5 bases). Germline V lookup: CDR1 MDHEN, CDR2 SYDVKM. V was shortened by 7 bases and J by 2 bases, with 18 bases between the two germline ends. This CDR3 has 15 residues. DNA for the CDR3: TGTGCCAGCAATTTTTTCCGAGGGAACGCCTACGAGCAGTACTTC. The encoded protein is CASNFFRGNAYEQYF.

About this clonotype: In this CDR3 the conserved last residue, phenylalanine or tryptophan, is missing, so a read error is likely. The V and J genes are TRBV20-1 and TRBJ1-6; the D gene is possibly TRBD1 (6 bases). In germline, CDR1 is DFQATT, CDR2 SNEGSKA (reference sequence). The CDR3 runs to 14 residues. Trimming cost V 8 bases and J 10 bases, with 21 bases left between them. CDR3 loop: CSPTKQGRGSPLHL. The CDR3 nucleotides are TGCAGTCCTACTAAACAGGGCCGGGGGTCACCCCTCCACCTT.

This clonotype was detected only once. The junction differs from germline at one of its ends, possibly a read error. The rearrangement uses TRBV11-3 and TRBJ2-7; TRBD2 is a possible D gene (5 bases). CDR3 length equals 14 residues. Per germline, CDR1 SGHNT and CDR2 YENEEA. The CDR3 sequence: CASSSDTGTNEQYF. CDR3 DNA sequence: TGCGCCAGCAGCTCAGATACGGGAACCAACGAGCAGTACTTC. The full variable domain, with the rest looked up from reference TRBV11-3 and TRBJ2-7, is EAGVVQSPRYKIIEKKQPVAFWCNPISGHNTLYWYLQNLGQGPELLIRYENEEAVDDSQLPKDRFSAERLKGVDSTLKIQPAELGDSAVYLCASSSDTGTNEQYFGPGTRLTVT.

There are many counts of this clonotype. CDR3 DNA: TGTGCCAGCAGTACCTCTAGCGCATACTACAATGAGCAGTTCTTC. Its translation: CASSTSSAYYNEQFF. The rearrangement links TRBV6-2 or TRBV6-3 to TRBJ2-1; possible D gene TRBD2, 6 bases. V dropped 5 bases and J dropped 3 bases, with 14 bases sitting between them. Germline CDR1 is MNHEY and CDR2 is SVGEGT. This CDR3 has 15 residues.

The J gene is TRBJ1-5, the V gene TRBV28; D perhaps matches TRBD1 (6 bases). There are 14 residues in the CDR3. Per germline, CDR1 MDHEN and CDR2 SYDVKM. Trimming took 7 bases from V and 7 from J, leaving 17 bases between them. The CDR3 DNA reads TGTGCCAGCACTAACGGGGGGCACAAACAGCCCCAGCATTTT. Translating gives CASTNGGHKQPQHF.

This clonotype was observed a handful of times. V usage is TRBV7-8 and J usage is TRBJ1-5, with a weak D call TRBD1 (6 bases). The CDR3 contains 16 residues. Trimming removed 5 bases from V and 2 bases from J, with 16 bases in between. The germline V gene has CDR1 SGHVS and CDR2 FQNEAQ. CDR3 bases: TGTGCCAGCAGCCCAAGGGGGGGCCCGGGCAATCAGCCCCAGCATTTT. Encoded protein: CASSPRGGPGNQPQHF.

Notes on this clonotype: The CDR3 does not end in the conserved phenylalanine or tryptophan, so this is likely a read error. The DNA is left out, because the CDR3 cannot be placed on it with certainty; the CDR3 is given as TCRdb lists it. The chain joins TRBV11-2 to TRBJ2-7; TRBD2, the D gene given by the table, was not confirmed from the DNA. The CDR3 has 14 residues if both end residues are counted. Germline CDR1 reads SGHAT; CDR2 reads FQNNGV. The CDR3 sequence: CGSSWDRGGYEEYL.

V usage is TRBV4-1 and J usage is TRBJ2-7; 8 nucleotides line up with TRBD2. The V and J ends lost 0 bases and 7 bases, in that order; junction bases with no gene match: 11. The CDR3 runs to 16 residues. CDR1 and CDR2 from the germline V gene are MGHRA and YSYEKL. The CDR3 region is CASSQERIAGYNEQYF. In DNA, the CDR3 is TGCGCCAGCAGCCAAGAGCGCATAGCGGGATACAATGAGCAGTACTTC.

Of note for this clonotype: One junction end does not reproduce the germline sequence, and a read error may be involved. The chain combines TRBV11-2 with TRBJ2-4, with a possible D match to TRBD2 (5 bases). This CDR3 spans 14 amino acids. CDR1 is SGHAT and CDR2 is FQNNGV in the germline V gene. DNA of the CDR3: TGTGCCAGCAGCTTACCCACCAGAGGGAACATTCATTACTTC. It specifies CASSLPTRGNIHYF.

Comment on this clonotype: Mismatch with germline at one junction end may stem from a read error. The genes are TRBV11-2 and TRBJ2-7; D is undetermined. CDR3 length equals 12 residues. Germline V gene data show CDR1 as SGHAT and CDR2 as FQNNGV. Here the CDR3 reads CAGSFPSYERYF. DNA of the CDR3: TGTGCCGGCAGCTTCCCATCCTACGAGAGGTACTTC.

This clonotype came up many times. This chain joins TRBV6-2 or TRBV6-3 and TRBJ1-1, with D possibly matching TRBD1 (5 bases). The CDR3 loop spans 13 amino acids. V was shortened by 2 bases and J by 3 bases, with 7 bases between the two germline ends. CDR1 is MNHEY, CDR2 SVGEGT, per germline. The CDR3 DNA reads TGTGCCAGCAGTTACGTGGGGGACACTGAAGCTTTCTTT. Residues: CASSYVGDTEAFF.

A remark on this clonotype: One end of the junction varies from germline; a read error may be responsible. This sequence joins TRBV11-2 and TRBJ2-3; 11 bases match TRBD2. CDR1 and CDR2 (germline): SGHAT, FQNNGV. The CDR3 extends over 16 amino acids. The CDR3 loop reads CASSCGLAGGRDTQNF. The CDR3 DNA sequence: TGTGCCAGTAGCTGTGGGCTAGCGGGGGGCCGGGATACGCAGAATTTT.

A word on this clonotype: At one of its ends the junction is not consistent with the germline gene, which may arise from a read error. The chain combines TRBV6-5 with TRBJ2-2; 8 bases align to TRBD1. CDR1 MNHEY and CDR2 SVGAGI come from the germline V gene. This CDR3 has 14 amino acids. This CDR3 is CASSLQGGTGELFF. The CDR3 DNA reads TGTGCCAGCAGTTTACAGGGGGGTACCGGGGAGCTGTTCTTT.

There are many counts of this clonotype. The chain recombines TRBV6-5 with TRBJ1-6; D ambiguous. V lost 4 bases to trimming and J lost 8 bases, with 6 bases between them. The CDR3 extends over 12 amino acids. Germline CDR1 MNHEY, CDR2 SVGAGI. The CDR3 region is CASSSFDSPLHF. The CDR3, as DNA: TGTGCCAGCAGTTCCTTTGATTCACCCCTCCACTTT.

Of note for this clonotype: Just one base apart from a much larger clone, this may be a read error. The J gene is TRBJ2-3, the V gene TRBV6-2 or TRBV6-3, with D hard to call. The germline V gene encodes CDR1 MNHEY and CDR2 SVGEGT. The CDR3 length is 14 residues. CDR3 coding DNA: TGTGCCAGCAGTTACGGGCAGATCACAGATACGCGGTATTTT. It codes for CASSYGQITDTRYF.

In its sample, this clonotype was seen once. This may stem from a read error, because a much larger clone lies one nucleotide away. A read error is likely, as this CDR3 ends without the conserved phenylalanine or tryptophan. V is TRBV20-1 and J is TRBJ2-7; D remains unclear. Germline V gene sequence: CDR1 DFQATT, CDR2 SNEGSKA (reference sequence). V gave up 7 bases and J gave up 0 bases, with 19 bases separating them. CDR3 size: 15 residues. Written as DNA, the CDR3 is TGCAGTGTGGCTGTCGACGCTTCAAGCTCCTACGAGCAGTACTTA. Protein: CSVAVDASSSYEQYL.

The J gene is TRBJ2-3, the V gene TRBV6-2 or TRBV6-3, with D possibly being TRBD1 or TRBD2 (6 bases each). The CDR3 covers 14 residues. Germline CDR1 is MNHEY and CDR2 is SVGEGT. V lost 9 bases and J lost 6, with 19 bases in between. The CDR3 DNA is TGTGCCAGTCGAGGGGGGATAGGGCCGGATACGCAGTATTTT. Amino acids: CASRGGIGPDTQYF.

This clonotype came up once. A much larger clonotype is one base distant, so this may be a read error. The V and J genes are TRBV10-1 and TRBJ2-5; 8 bases align to TRBD1. CDR1 and CDR2 from the germline V gene are WNHNN and SYGVQD (reference sequence). V lost 6 bases, J lost 5 bases, and 14 bases stayed unmatched. This CDR3 has 16 residues. The CDR3 protein is CASSSSRTGCFETQYF. CDR3 nucleotide sequence: TGCGCCAGCAGCTCTAGCCGGACAGGGTGCTTCGAGACCCAGTACTTC.

This rearrangement joins TRBV10-1 to TRBJ2-3; TRBD2 matches 7 bases. The CDR3 spans 17 residues. Trimming at V came to 3 bases and at J to 6 bases, leaving 15 bases not matched to a gene. Germline assignment: CDR1 WNHNN and CDR2 SYGVQD (reference sequence). The CDR3 reads CASSDSANGGNGDTQYF. The CDR3 DNA sequence: TGCGCCAGCAGTGACTCCGCTAACGGGGGGAACGGGGATACGCAGTATTTT.

About this clonotype: At one end, the junction sequence differs from germline, possibly due to a read error. The chain joins TRBV11-3 to TRBJ2-1; 12 nucleotides align to TRBD1. In germline, CDR1 is SGHNT, CDR2 YENEEA. The CDR3 totals 14 residues. The CDR3: CASRGQGANNEQSF. As DNA, the CDR3 is TGTGCCAGCAGGGGACAGGGGGCTAACAATGAGCAGTCCTTC.

The chain couples TRBV5-4 to TRBJ1-1; D is undetermined. V lost 4 bases and J 5 bases, leaving 15 bases between the germline ends. Germline V gene sequence: CDR1 SGHNT, CDR2 YYREEE (reference sequence). This CDR3 has 14 amino acids. The CDR3 nucleotides are TGTGCCAGCAGCCCGGACGGGTGGAGAACTGAAGCTTTCTTT. This encodes CASSPDGWRTEAFF.

About this clonotype: This clone may be a read error of a much larger clone one base away. The chain couples TRBV4-3 to TRBJ2-5, with 7 bases fitting TRBD2. Germline CDR1 and CDR2: LGHNA and YSLEER. CDR3 size: 14 residues. DNA for the CDR3: TGCGCCAACAGCCAAGATGGCGCAGGGAGGGTCCAGTACTTC. Protein product: CANSQDGAGRVQYF.

Details on this clonotype: Its ends do not fully match the called genes, so a read error is possible. The genes are TRBV20-1 and TRBJ1-5, with a weak D call TRBD1 (6 bases). This CDR3 comprises 12 residues. CDR1 and CDR2 (germline): DFQATT, SNEGSKA (reference sequence). The CDR3 spells CNAGRRGQLQHF. The CDR3 bases are TGCAATGCTGGTCGCAGGGGTCAGCTCCAGCATTTT.

As concerns this clonotype: One junction end disagrees with the germline gene, perhaps due to a read error. The V gene is TRBV11-2, the J gene TRBJ2-1; 7 bases agree with TRBD1. From germline, CDR1 is SGHAT and CDR2 FQNNGV. The CDR3 length is 13 residues. CDR3 DNA: TGTGCCAGCAGCTTCGACAGGGTCGATGAGCAGTTATTT. This gives the protein CASSFDRVDEQLF.

The chain uses TRBV20-1 and TRBJ2-1; D is perhaps TRBD2 (6 bases). This CDR3 is 15 amino acids long. From germline, CDR1 is DFQATT and CDR2 SNEGSKA (reference sequence). V was pared by 5 bases and J by 4 bases, with 18 bases between. Here the CDR3 DNA reads TGCAGTGCTGAAGTAGCGGTGGGCACTTACAATGAGCAGTTCTTC. It codes for CSAEVAVGTYNEQFF.

This clonotype was counted many times. CDR3: CAWSESGEQFF. In DNA form, the CDR3 reads TGTGCCTGGAGCGAGTCTGGTGAGCAGTTCTTC. The rearrangement joins TRBV30 to TRBJ2-1; D is unresolved. Germline lookup yields CDR1 GTSNPN and CDR2 SVGIG (reference sequence). The CDR3 sequence is 11 residues long. The ends were cut back, 3 bases at V and 9 bases at J, with 9 bases in the middle. Full variable domain (missing parts from reference TRBV30 and TRBJ2-1): SQTIHQWPATLVQPVGSPLSLECTVEGTSNPNLYWYRQAAGRGLQLLFYSVGIGQISSEVPQNLSASRPQDRQFILSSKKLLLSDSGFYLCAWSESGEQFFGPGTRLTVL.

As for this clonotype: This likely comes from a read error, as the CDR3 has no conserved phenylalanine or tryptophan at its end. The gene calls are TRBV11-2 and TRBJ2-7; D uncertain. Per the germline V gene, CDR1 is SGHAT and CDR2 is FQNNGV. The CDR3 runs to 12 residues. V was pared by 5 bases and J by 9 bases, with 14 bases between. The CDR3 loop is CASSLVTNRQYS. Here the CDR3 DNA reads TGTGCCAGCAGCCTGGTGACGAATAGGCAGTACTCC.

The chain carries TRBV28 and TRBJ1-1; 10 bases are shared with TRBD1. V lost 9 bases and J lost 4; bases outside the gene matches: 8. CDR1 MDHEN and CDR2 SYDVKM come from the germline V gene. The CDR3 totals 14 residues. CDR3 nucleotide sequence: TGTGCCAGTGGGCTGGGACAGGGGAGCACTGAAGCTTTCTTT. This sequence encodes CASGLGQGSTEAFF.